The 28 T cell receptor beta chains below were found in one sample sequenced in a study of CD8 T cells in Susac syndrome. RNA in amounts of about 0.5 to 1 ug was reverse transcribed with random hexamers. TCRdb analysed the immunoSEQ multiplex PCR reads with MiXCR anew, one entry per CDR3 protein. The top ten clones hold approximately 0.14% of a sample with 150,000 to 200,000 distinct CDR3 sequences, approximately 92% of them seen once. The sequenced sample consisted of CD4+ T cells from PBMCs. Receptors originate from a human donor in good health.

The chain is built from TRBV3-1 and TRBJ2-3; D not certain. The CDR3 spans 15 residues. Germline CDR1 reads LGHDT; CDR2 reads YNNKEL (reference sequence). Trimming removed 1 base at V and 1 base at J, with 9 bases between. In nucleotides, the CDR3 is TGTGCCAGCAGCCAAGGACATTATGGCACAGATACGCAGTATTTT. It specifies CASSQGHYGTDTQYF.

This rearrangement joins TRBV2 to TRBJ2-7; 8 positions agree with TRBD1. Germline values: CDR1 SNHLY, CDR2 FYNNEI. The CDR3 totals 12 residues. The ends lost 6 bases at V and 6 bases at J; junction bases unmatched: 4. In DNA form, the CDR3 reads TGTGCCAGCAGCCGCGGACAGGGCGAGCAGTACTTC. As protein: CASSRGQGEQYF.

This chain joins TRBV20-1 and TRBJ1-1, with D perhaps matching TRBD1 (6 bases). Germline-derived CDR1 and CDR2 are DFQATT and SNEGSKA (reference sequence). This CDR3 spans 14 amino acids. Trimming cost V 0 bases and J 0 bases, with 8 bases left between them. This CDR3 is CSARDRQVNTEAFF. The CDR3 DNA is TGCAGTGCTAGAGATCGACAGGTGAACACTGAAGCTTTCTTT.

The chain uses TRBV29-1 and TRBJ1-5, with TRBD1 identical over 7 bases. V dropped 5 bases and J dropped 7; count of bases not matched to a gene: 5. The germline gives CDR1 SQVTM, CDR2 ANQGSEA. The CDR3 length is 12 residues. The CDR3 loop is CSVKGGGQPQHF. CDR3 DNA: TGCAGCGTTAAAGGGGGCGGACAGCCCCAGCATTTT.

The chain couples TRBV7-8 to TRBJ2-3; 7 bases map to TRBD2. Per germline, CDR1 SGHVS and CDR2 FQNEAQ. The CDR3 has 16 residues. With V trimmed by 1 base and J by 4 bases, 8 bases remained unmatched. DNA of the CDR3: TGTGCCAGCAGCTTAGGCCGACTAGCTCGGGCAGATACGCAGTATTTT. Its protein product is CASSLGRLARADTQYF.

This clonotype was seen a few times. This rearrangement joins TRBV6-5 to TRBJ2-7; D is uncertain. This CDR3 is built from 13 residues. The V gene lost 3 bases and the J gene lost 2 bases, with 8 bases spanning the gap. Looked up from germline, CDR1 is MNHEY and CDR2 is SVGAGI. In DNA, the CDR3 is TGTGCCAGCAGTTATCCGGGCACCTACGAGCAGTACTTC. The encoded protein is CASSYPGTYEQYF.

The chain has TRBV6-4 and TRBJ2-3; no reliable D call. The length of the CDR3 is 13 residues. From germline, CDR1 is MRHNA and CDR2 SNTAGT. The V end lost 10 bases, the J end lost 2 bases, and 13 bases lay between the germline ends. CDR3 loop: CATAGETTDTQYF. CDR3 bases: TGTGCCACCGCTGGCGAAACCACAGATACGCAGTATTTT.

The J gene is TRBJ1-3, the V gene TRBV6-6; perhaps TRBD1 as D (5 bases). Per the germline V gene, CDR1 is MNHNY and CDR2 is SVGAGI (reference sequence). This CDR3 has 14 residues. Trimming shortened V by 0 bases and J by 4 bases, and 7 bases separated the two germline ends. Here the CDR3 reads CASSYSGEGNTIYF. Written as DNA, the CDR3 is TGTGCCAGCAGTTACTCGGGGGAGGGAAACACCATATATTTT.

This clonotype came up once. The rearrangement uses TRBV18 and TRBJ2-1; no clear D. CDR3 length: 14 amino acids. Germline CDR1 and CDR2: KGHSH and LQKENI. V gave up 2 bases and J gave up 9 bases, with 14 bases separating them. CDR3 in DNA: TGTGCCAGCTCACCATCTGAGTCTCCTGCTGAGCAGTTCTTC. Its protein product is CASSPSESPAEQFF.

V gene TRBV2 combines with J gene TRBJ2-5; TRBD1 might be the D (6 bases). CDR3 length: 15 amino acids. Germline CDR1 SNHLY, CDR2 FYNNEI. V was cut by 1 base and J by 2 bases, with 11 bases left in between. CDR3 sequence: CASSEDRARQETQYF. The CDR3 region has the DNA TGTGCCAGCAGTGAAGACAGGGCGAGACAAGAGACCCAGTACTTC.

The chain combines TRBV9 with TRBJ1-2; TRBD1 is a possible D gene (6 bases). The V end was cut by 2 bases, the J end by 2 bases, with 13 bases between. Germline assignment: CDR1 SGDLS and CDR2 YYNGEE. CDR3 length: 15 amino acids. CDR3 loop: CASSVALGGNYGYTF. In nucleotides, the CDR3 is TGTGCCAGCAGCGTCGCGTTAGGGGGGAACTATGGCTACACCTTC.

The CDR3 DNA is TGTGCCAGCAGTCTGGACGGCTCCTACGAGCAGTACTTC. It encodes CASSLDGSYEQYF. J is TRBJ2-7 and V is TRBV6-1; D ambiguous. The CDR3 is 13 residues long. V shed 5 bases and J shed 0 bases, with 8 bases lying between them. Germline lookup yields CDR1 MNHNS and CDR2 SASEGT.

This clonotype was counted a single time. The V call is TRBV3-1, the J call TRBJ1-3, with a weak D call TRBD1 (6 bases). Germline CDR1 reads LGHDT; CDR2 reads YNNKEL (reference sequence). Trimming removed 6 bases from V and 3 bases from J, with 9 bases in between. This CDR3 comprises 13 residues. The CDR3 sequence is CASSQQGGNTIYF. The CDR3 DNA reads TGTGCCAGCAGTCAACAGGGTGGAAACACCATATATTTT.

V is TRBV7-9 and J is TRBJ1-2; D is possibly TRBD1 (5 bases). This CDR3 contains 15 residues. Per the germline V gene, CDR1 is SEHNR and CDR2 is FQNEAQ (reference sequence). V was pared by 7 bases and J by 4 bases, with 19 bases between. The DNA for the CDR3 is TGTGCCAGCACCCCCGGGGGAGCCCCGGTCTATGGCTACACCTTC. Its protein is CASTPGGAPVYGYTF. The variable domain in full, completed from reference TRBV7-9 and TRBJ1-2, reads DTGVSQNPRHKITKRGQNVTFRCDPISEHNRLYWYRQTLGQGPEFLTYFQNEAQLEKSRLLSDRFSAERPKGSFSTLEIQRTEQGDSAMYLCASTPGGAPVYGYTFGSGTRLTVV.

This chain joins TRBV4-1 and TRBJ2-3; weak D call: TRBD2 (5 bases). This CDR3 has 17 residues. Germline-derived CDR1 and CDR2 are MGHRA and YSYEKL. Trimming shortened V by 3 bases and J by 5 bases, and 21 bases separated the two germline ends. CDR3 bases: TGCGCCAGCAGCCAGTTCCTAGCCCTCCCCACCCAAGATACGCAGTATTTT. It encodes CASSQFLALPTQDTQYF.

This chain connects TRBV7-9 to TRBJ2-3; 8 nucleotides line up with TRBD1. This CDR3 spans 16 amino acids. Trimming at V came to 5 bases and at J to 0 bases, leaving 7 bases not matched to a gene. Germline V lookup: CDR1 SEHNR, CDR2 FQNEAQ (reference sequence). The CDR3 here is CASSGRDRISTDTQYF. In DNA, the CDR3 is TGTGCCAGCAGCGGTCGGGACAGGATTAGCACAGATACGCAGTATTTT.

This clonotype has a handful of counts. The chain carries TRBV9 and TRBJ1-3; 7 bases fit TRBD1. After removal of 4 bases from V and 4 bases from J, the junction contained 2 bases not matched to a gene. The CDR3 runs to 13 residues. The germline gives CDR1 SGDLS, CDR2 YYNGEE. The CDR3 DNA reads as TGTGCCAGCAGCCCGGGACAGGGAAACACCATATATTTT. Protein product: CASSPGQGNTIYF.

This rearrangement joins TRBV4-2 to TRBJ1-1; 8 nucleotides line up with TRBD1. This CDR3 contains 15 residues. The ends lost 0 bases at V and 1 base at J; junction bases unmatched: 1. Looked up from germline, CDR1 is LGHNA and CDR2 is YNFKEQ. The CDR3 loop is CASSQDQGANTEAFF. In DNA, the CDR3 is TGTGCCAGCAGCCAAGATCAGGGGGCGAACACTGAAGCTTTCTTT.

This clonotype was observed a single time. This chain uses TRBV3-1 with TRBJ2-3; D call uncertain. From germline, CDR1 is LGHDT and CDR2 YNNKEL (reference sequence). The CDR3 has 12 amino acids. V shed 1 base and J shed 3 bases, with 2 bases lying between them. CDR3 in DNA: TGTGCCAGCAGCCAAGGGACAGATACGCAGTATTTT. The encoded protein is CASSQGTDTQYF.

The chain employs TRBV18 and TRBJ2-2; no clear D gene. The V end lost 1 base, the J end lost 5 bases, and 2 bases lay between the germline ends. The CDR3 has 12 amino acids. The germline CDR1 and CDR2 sequences are KGHSH and LQKENI. For the CDR3, the DNA is TGTGCCAGCTCACCACTTACCGGGGAGCTGTTTTTT. The encoded protein is CASSPLTGELFF.

The chain joins TRBV5-1 to TRBJ2-2; 10 nucleotides agree with TRBD2. The CDR3 loop spans 18 amino acids. V dropped 4 bases and J dropped 5; count of bases not matched to a gene: 14. Germline V gene sequence: CDR1 SGHRS, CDR2 YFSETQ. This CDR3 reads CASSVIGIAGGVTGELFF. The DNA of the CDR3 is TGCGCCAGCAGCGTGATCGGGATAGCGGGGGGCGTGACCGGGGAGCTGTTTTTT.

This chain joins TRBV3-1 and TRBJ2-5; D is ambiguous. Germline loops: CDR1 LGHDT, CDR2 YNNKEL (reference sequence). The CDR3 has 14 residues. The germline V and J ends were trimmed by 5 bases and 1 base, with 11 bases remaining between them. The CDR3 nucleotides read TGTGCCAGCAGCTGGCAGGTTGGCCAAGAGACCCAGTACTTC. Translating gives CASSWQVGQETQYF.

The chain combines TRBV29-1 with TRBJ2-1; D is perhaps TRBD1 or TRBD2 (7 bases each). The CDR3 loop spans 18 amino acids. Deletions cut 7 bases from V and 5 bases from J, with 30 bases between. Looked up from germline, CDR1 is SQVTM and CDR2 is ANQGSEA. DNA of the CDR3: TGCAGCGCGCGGACAGGACTTAACACGGGGGGCTCTAACAATGAGCAGTTCTTC. Protein: CSARTGLNTGGSNNEQFF.

The DNA for the CDR3 is TGTGCCAGCAGCTTGGGCGGGGGAGTCTCTGGAAACACCATATATTTT. Its protein product is CASSLGGGVSGNTIYF. The rearrangement uses TRBV5-4 and TRBJ1-3; a possible D gene is TRBD1 (5 bases). This CDR3 region has 16 residues. Trimming left V 0 bases short and J 0 bases short, with 10 bases between. Germline V lookup: CDR1 SGHNT, CDR2 YYREEE (reference sequence).

The chain carries TRBV29-1 and TRBJ2-5, with TRBD1 as a possible D gene (6 bases). CDR1 is SQVTM and CDR2 is ANQGSEA in the germline V gene. V was pared by 0 bases and J by 4 bases, with 9 bases between. The CDR3 loop spans 13 amino acids. Here the CDR3 DNA reads TGCAGCGTTGAAGAACAGGGATCAGAGACCCAGTACTTC. This codes for CSVEEQGSETQYF.

This clonotype was recorded once. This CDR3 reads CASSLTWNTGELFF. The DNA of the CDR3 is TGTGCCAGCAGTTTAACATGGAACACCGGGGAGCTGTTTTTT. This rearrangement joins TRBV6-5 to TRBJ2-2, with no clear D. V dropped 4 bases and J dropped 1 base, with 7 bases sitting between them. CDR1 and CDR2 from the germline V gene are MNHEY and SVGAGI. The CDR3 is made up of 14 amino acids.

The chain combines TRBV29-1 with TRBJ2-7; TRBD2 agrees at 7 bases. Germline CDR1 is SQVTM and CDR2 is ANQGSEA. CDR3 size: 11 residues. J gave up 7 bases and V 6 bases, and 6 bases lay outside the gene matches. The CDR3 nucleotides are TGCAGCGTCGGCCGGGGGGAGGAGCAGTACTTC. The encoded protein is CSVGRGEEQYF.

The chain carries TRBV20-1 and TRBJ1-4; D unresolved. The CDR3 has 14 residues. Germline-derived CDR1 and CDR2 are DFQATT and SNEGSKA (reference sequence). V was clipped by 2 bases and J by 6 bases, with 13 bases between them. In DNA form, the CDR3 reads TGCAGTGCTAGAAACCGACAAAGGGATGAAAAACTGTTTTTT. Residues: CSARNRQRDEKLFF.